This T cell receptor (beta chain) was documented in a study of T cell changes during pregnancy in multiple sclerosis (dated by TCRdb to about 2019). Study-level background: The study looked at changes in the T cell repertoire across pregnancy in women with multiple sclerosis.

The library was prepared using the immunoSEQ multiplex PCR assay. In its TCRdb copy, this immuneACCESS table keeps in-frame sequences only and misses some clones. Where compared with another copy, unresolved V genes explain less than half of these, and the others have no known cause. The sample table lists about 73,000 clones, 85% to 90% of them with a count of one. Of the sample, around a tenth falls within the top ten clones. According to the germline V gene (reference sequence), CDR1 reads MNHEY and CDR2 reads SMNVEV. The CDR3 starts with the cysteine, ends with the phenylalanine, and has 17 residues. The CDR3 DNA has 51 bases and is translated from base 1. A distance of 22 bases separates the germline ends of V and J, which lose 8 bases and 0 bases respectively. On this clone itself: Its antigen has not been determined. No qualities accompany the bases; no much larger clone lies one base away.

The chain uses TRBV27 and TRBJ1-1; TRBD1 is a weak D gene call, 5 bases matching. Sequencing was performed on peripheral blood, taken after pregnancy. The clonotype originates from a female donor in good health, enrolled as a control in a pregnancy study. For the CDR3, the sequence is CASAPPAGPLMNTEAFF. Read as DNA, the sequence is TGTGCCAGCGCCCCCCCCGCAGGGCCGCTTATGAACACTGAAGCTTTCTTT.